This T cell receptor beta chain is from a study of human versus mouse CDR3 diversity and MHC coevolution (dated by TCRdb to 2016 to 2017). The study in broad terms: According to reports, the immunoSEQ assay detects one in 200,000 T cells and minimizes multiplex PCR amplification bias. Across the mouse and human samples, each sample yielded between roughly 5.5 x 10^6 and 1.6 x 10^7 valid reads. As a reference point for TCR selection on multiple MHC II alleles, the study used human naive CD4 T cell repertoires and compared them against human-TCR-locus transgenic mice that have a single MHC II. The human cohort comprised three healthy volunteer blood donors, one aged 30 to 40, one aged 40 to 49 and one aged 60 to 70 at collection.

Fluorescence-activated cell sorting was used to isolate naive CD4 T cells, defined as CD45RO-negative and CD62L-positive, from PBMCs. From each donor, approximately 51 ml of fresh peripheral blood was taken, and Ficoll density centrifugation was then used to isolate PBMCs. Cell sorting was carried out on a FACSAria III instrument, and a purity above 90% was achieved for all samples. The QIAGEN blood and tissue kit was used to extract genomic DNA from sorted cells, and the DNA was quantified on a NanoDrop 1000. The immunoSEQ platform deep sequenced and quantified TCR alpha and beta chains by multiplex PCR of genomic DNA. In the original analysis: IMGT gene and region definitions were used to annotate TCR sequences. Out-of-frame rearrangements were taken as a proxy for the preselection repertoire and were compared with in-frame clonotypes. The iCHAO1 estimator supplied with the immunoSEQ platform was used to estimate repertoire size. A Gini index based on the Lorenz curve was applied to in-frame amino acid clonotypes to measure clonal inequality. Shared clonotypes were counted with the intersect function of the R package tcR, and similarity was scored with the Jaccard index. V, J and V-J usage frequencies went into a principal component analysis run with the R prcomp function, with no normalization applied. In TCRdb, the immuneACCESS table is reduced to in-frame sequences with V and J assigned. These tables do not hold every clone; where another copy was compared, an unresolved V gene accounts for under half, and the others remain unexplained. V, J and clone size are taken as reported in that table, and D and trimming were inferred from the DNA itself. This sample is represented by roughly 80,000 clones; roughly 90% of them were singletons. The ten largest clones represent about 0.15% of the sample.

What the research found in general, with its limitations: Two of the three human donors showed the lowest clonal inequality scores among all compared groups. According to iCHAO1 estimates, humans had the largest TCR beta repertoire, 1.5 million or so clonotypes, which was attributed likely to selection by multiple MHC II molecules. On average, humans had more CDR3 deletions and insertions than mice did, pointing to greater exonuclease and TdT activity. Because human T cells were selected on 5 or 6 MHC II alleles, repertoire diversity in humans and mice was not considered directly comparable.

Notes on this clone: Its antigen remains undetermined. One end of the junction is discordant with germline, which a read error may explain.

The germline V gene yields KGHSH for CDR1 and LQKENI for CDR2. The CDR3 holds 16 amino acids from the cysteine to the phenylalanine. Kept here is only the CDR3 DNA, which spans 48 bases and is read in frame from base 1. The sequenced sample was naive CD4+ T cells from blood. The meaning of the sample's cell subset or site label: CD45RO-negative CD62L-positive naive CD4 T cells. The chain employs TRBV18 and TRBJ2-7, with 11 bases matching TRBD2. This clonotype originated in a person aged 30-69 years in good health. CDR3 reads: CASSPLPGTSGYEQHF. The DNA sequence reads TGTGCCAGCTCACCACTGCCCGGGACTAGCGGATACGAGCAGCACTTC.